The 2 T cell receptor beta chains below were found in one sample sequenced in a study of blood T cells in healthy people across ages. The authors ran a second PCR of about 6 to 11 cycles using a sample-barcoded 5' primer and a J-beta primer mix. One entry per CDR3 protein, called by TCRdb with MiXCR from the 5' RACE reads. The table has 600,000 to 850,000 distinct CDR3 sequences, roughly 25% seen once. These sequences were also reported in another study, on T cells of mothers and their children.

The sample comprised blood. The receptors originated from a boy aged 10-17 years in good health.

The V call is TRBV7-2, the J call TRBJ2-7; unclear D gene. Germline CDR1 is SGHTA and CDR2 is FQGNSA. V was clipped by 4 bases and J by 0 bases, with 10 bases between them. This CDR3 spans 14 amino acids. The CDR3 sequence is CASSSEVSSYEQYF. CDR3 in DNA: TGTGCCAGCAGCTCCGAAGTCAGCTCCTACGAGCAGTACTTC. Combining the CDR3 with reference TRBV7-2 and TRBJ2-7 gives the whole variable domain GAGVSQSPSNKVTEKGKDVELRCDPISGHTALYWYRQSLGQGLEFLIYFQGNSAPDKSGLPSDRFSAERTGGSVSTLTIQRTQQEDSAVYLCASSSEVSSYEQYFGPGTRLTVT.

The chain couples TRBV3-1 to TRBJ2-7; the D gene is possibly TRBD1 (5 bases). This CDR3 spans 14 amino acids. The V gene lost 5 bases and the J gene lost 3 bases, with 14 bases spanning the gap. Germline V gene sequence: CDR1 LGHDT, CDR2 YNNKEL (reference sequence). CDR3 sequence: CASSSRQSLYEQYF. DNA for the CDR3: TGTGCCAGCAGCTCCCGACAGAGCCTCTACGAGCAGTACTTC.